The clone carrying this T cell receptor beta chain came up once. Its cognate antigen is unknown. Profiled with immunoSEQ multiplex PCR; TCRdb holds only in-frame clones, not every one. The sample contains about 320,000 clones, about 86% of which appear only once. The CDR3 loop spans 16 amino acids. V was pared by 2 bases and J by 4 bases, with 15 bases between. From germline, CDR1 is SGHDT and CDR2 YYEEEE. The sample comes from a study of Ad26.COV2.S vaccination and SARS-CoV-2 variants. Notes on the study in general: Spike-specific TCR breadth was greater in vaccine than placebo recipients.

As for treatment: roughly 20 received Ad26.COV2.S at low or high dose, single or two shots; 5 received placebo; per-sample allocation not given. Repertoires come from day 63 after the first vaccine or placebo injection. The chain couples TRBV5-6 to TRBJ1-4, with D unresolved. This clonotype was obtained from a person aged 18-60 years who received the Ad26.COV2.S COVID-19 vaccine or a placebo. The sample in question was peripheral blood, obtained in a trial of Ad26.COV2.S vaccine versus placebo. The CDR3 protein is CASSFSFTRLNEKLFF. CDR3 DNA sequence: TGTGCCAGCAGCTTCAGCTTCACGCGACTTAATGAAAAACTGTTTTTT.